Following are 2 T cell receptor beta chains from one sample sequenced in a study of blood T cell repertoires in COVID-19. Data came from immunoSEQ multiplex PCR; TCRdb stores just in-frame clones and leaves some out. This sample carries about 150,000 clones, more than 80% of them seen once, and the ten largest clones take approximately 15%. Sequenced input: peripheral blood. These receptors all stem from a woman in her thirties or forties with acute or convalescent COVID-19.

The rearrangement joins TRBV28 to TRBJ2-1; the match to TRBD1 covers 11 bases. Germline CDR1 reads MDHEN; CDR2 reads SYDVKM. The CDR3 runs 14 residues. Losses at the gene ends were 5 bases for V and 6 bases for J; bases not matched to a gene: 3. CDR3 sequence: CASSRDRGSNEQFF. CDR3 sequence (DNA): TGTGCCAGCAGTCGGGACAGGGGGTCCAATGAGCAGTTCTTC.

The rearrangement uses TRBV27 and TRBJ1-6, with 9 bases matching TRBD1. Per germline, CDR1 MNHEY and CDR2 SMNVEV (reference sequence). V lost 1 base to trimming and J lost 8 bases; unmatched junction nucleotides: 9. The length of the CDR3 is 17 residues. The CDR3 protein is CASSLFDRGYSDSPLHF. The CDR3, as DNA: TGTGCCAGCAGTTTATTTGACAGGGGGTATTCTGATTCACCCCTCCACTTT.